These 27 T cell receptor beta chains were all obtained from the same sample, sequenced in a study of T-cell reconstitution after alpha-beta-depleted transplantation in children. Unique molecular identifiers were used in preparing the TCRbeta library. MiXCR, applied by TCRdb to the PCR reads, yields one record per CDR3 protein. The sample includes approximately 500,000 distinct CDR3 sequences, roughly a quarter of them seen just once. The sequencing used PBMCs, collected before TCRalphabeta/CD19-depleted stem cell transplant. The receptors stem from a boy in the first two years of life with Wiskott-Aldrich syndrome, due to receive a stem cell transplant.

The V call is TRBV6-1, the J call TRBJ2-7, with 11 bases that match TRBD1. The CDR3 is made up of 15 amino acids. V lost 7 bases and J lost 3; bases outside the gene matches: 8. From germline, CDR1 is MNHNS and CDR2 SASEGT. CDR3 in amino acids: CASTIGTGGSYEQYF. The CDR3 nucleotides are TGTGCCAGCACAATTGGGACAGGGGGGAGCTACGAGCAGTACTTC.

This clonotype was counted only a few times. The rearrangement uses TRBV6-1 and TRBJ1-1; no clear D gene. The CDR3 is made up of 13 amino acids. Trimming took 2 bases from V and 0 from J, leaving 4 bases between them. CDR1 and CDR2 (germline): MNHNS, SASEGT. CDR3 bases: TGTGCCAGCAGTGAACGGCTGAACACTGAAGCTTTCTTT. The encoded protein is CASSERLNTEAFF.

This clonotype was counted between two and nine times. V usage is TRBV28 and J usage is TRBJ2-7; D is unresolved. The CDR3 consists of 13 residues. Germline CDR1 reads MDHEN; CDR2 reads SYDVKM. V was clipped by 4 bases and J by 2 bases, with 9 bases between them. This chain's CDR3 is CASSSLDPYEQYF. Written as DNA, the CDR3 is TGTGCCAGCAGTTCCTTGGACCCCTACGAGCAGTACTTC.

This clonotype was detected only a few times. This chain uses TRBV7-8 with TRBJ2-1, with TRBD2 matching 9 bases. Germline V lookup: CDR1 SGHVS, CDR2 FQNEAQ. The CDR3 loop spans 16 amino acids. J lost 7 bases, V lost 4 bases, and 11 bases had no gene match. In DNA, the CDR3 is TGTGCCAGCAGCTCGGGACCCAGCGGGAGGAAAAATGAGCAGTTCTTC. Encoded protein: CASSSGPSGRKNEQFF. Full variable domain (outside the CDR3, taken from reference TRBV7-8 and TRBJ2-1): GAGVSQSPRYKVAKRGQDVALRCDPISGHVSLFWYQQALGQGPEFLTYFQNEAQLDKSGLPSDRFFAERPEGSVSTLKIQRTQQEDSAVYLCASSSGPSGRKNEQFFGPGTRLTVL.

The sample holds a few counts of this clonotype. V and J are TRBV5-1 and TRBJ2-5; D unresolved. Trimming pared 4 bases from V and 5 bases from J, leaving 12 bases between. From germline, CDR1 is SGHRS and CDR2 YFSETQ. The length of the CDR3 is 13 residues. This chain's CDR3 is CASSMGLWETQYF. The DNA of the CDR3 is TGCGCCAGCAGCATGGGCCTCTGGGAGACCCAGTACTTC. Variable domain in full (rest from reference TRBV5-1 and TRBJ2-5): KAGVTQTPRYLIKTRGQQVTLSCSPISGHRSVSWYQQTPGQGLQFLFEYFSETQRNKGNFPGRFSGRQFSNSRSEMNVSTLELGDSALYLCASSMGLWETQYFGPGTRLLVL.

The chain couples TRBV3-1 to TRBJ2-2, with D tentatively TRBD1 or TRBD2 (5 bases each). Germline CDR1 is LGHDT and CDR2 is YNNKEL (reference sequence). V lost 4 bases and J 6 bases, leaving 15 bases between the germline ends. The CDR3 is 15 amino acids. The CDR3 spells CASSPLRDGPGELFF. In DNA, the CDR3 is TGTGCCAGCAGCCCTCTTAGGGACGGACCCGGGGAGCTGTTTTTT.

For the CDR3, the DNA is TGCAGCGTTGACTGGCGGGAGATGGGCAAAAACATTCAGTACTTC. Translation: CSVDWREMGKNIQYF. The chain links TRBV29-1 to TRBJ2-4; 7 nucleotides match TRBD2. V gave up 3 bases and J gave up 3 bases; unmatched junction bases: 8. Germline V gene data show CDR1 as SQVTM and CDR2 as ANQGSEA. This CDR3 region has 15 residues. Together with reference TRBV29-1 and TRBJ2-4, the CDR3 gives the full variable domain: SAVISQKPSRDICQRGTSLTIQCQVDSQVTMMFWYRQQPGQSLTLIATANQGSEATYESGFVIDKFPISRPNLTFSTLTVSNMSPEDSSIYLCSVDWREMGKNIQYFGAGTRLSVL.

V is TRBV9 and J is TRBJ1-6; D not certain. The CDR3 extends over 14 amino acids. Germline-derived CDR1 and CDR2 are SGDLS and YYNGEE. V lost 2 bases to trimming and J lost 7 bases, with 10 bases between them. In nucleotides, the CDR3 is TGTGCCAGCAGCGTTGATGCCCTCAATTCACCCCTCCACTTT. This gives the protein CASSVDALNSPLHF.

This clonotype was found a few times. This chain joins TRBV6-5 and TRBJ2-1; TRBD1 aligns across 7 bases. The V gene's germline CDR1 is MNHEY and CDR2 SVGAGI. This CDR3 has 16 amino acids. The junction had 5 bases not matched to a gene; V was cut back by 0 bases and J by 3 bases. As DNA, the CDR3 is TGTGCCAGCAGTTACTCGACGACAGGGATCTACAATGAGCAGTTCTTC. It codes for CASSYSTTGIYNEQFF.

Here the CDR3 DNA reads TGTGCCAGCAGCTTAACAGGGACAGCCGCGAACACCGGGGAGCTGTTTTTT. The encoded protein is CASSLTGTAANTGELFF. V usage is TRBV5-5 and J usage is TRBJ2-2, with TRBD1 identical over 7 bases. J was trimmed by 0 bases and V by 2 bases; bases with no gene match: 7. CDR1 is SGHKS and CDR2 is YYEKEE in the germline V gene (reference sequence). There are 17 residues in the CDR3.

As for this clonotype: One end of the junction is discordant with germline, which a read error may explain. The V gene is TRBV18, the J gene TRBJ1-3; D is ambiguous. From germline, CDR1 is KGHSH and CDR2 LQKENI. There are 16 residues in the CDR3. The CDR3 loop is CASSRPDIASGNTIYF. The CDR3 DNA reads as TGTGCCAGCTCACGACCTGACATCGCCTCTGGAAACACCATATATTTC.

This rearrangement joins TRBV6-4 to TRBJ2-5, with D perhaps TRBD2 (5 bases). Germline assignment: CDR1 MRHNA and CDR2 SNTAGT. This CDR3 comprises 14 residues. V was pared by 4 bases and J by 3 bases, with 12 bases between. CDR3 sequence (DNA): TGTGCCAGCAGTGGACTAATAGCCGAAGAGACCCAGTACTTC. Its protein is CASSGLIAEETQYF.

This clonotype has ten or more counts. The chain couples TRBV7-2 to TRBJ2-1; D may match TRBD1 or TRBD2 (5 bases each). The CDR3 sequence is 15 residues long. Trimming stripped 5 bases from V and 1 base from J, with 12 bases between. Germline V gene lookup returns CDR1 SGHTA and CDR2 FQGNSA. The CDR3 is CASSRGTISYNEQFF. The CDR3 DNA follows: TGTGCCAGCAGCAGAGGGACGATTTCCTACAATGAGCAGTTCTTC.

J is TRBJ2-3 and V is TRBV10-3; D unresolved. Per germline, CDR1 ENHRY and CDR2 SYGVKD. The CDR3 consists of 15 residues. Trimming took 8 bases from V and 5 from J, leaving 20 bases between them. CDR3 DNA: TGTGCCATCCGCAGAGTTGGGTCCAGTGGAGATACGCAGTATTTT. Its translation is CAIRRVGSSGDTQYF.

This clonotype occurred a few times. The genes are TRBV10-3 and TRBJ2-3; TRBD2 aligns across 9 bases. The CDR3 is 15 amino acids. CDR1 and CDR2 from the germline V gene are ENHRY and SYGVKD. V lost 4 bases and J lost 9; bases outside the gene matches: 11. The CDR3 nucleotides read TGTGCCATCAGTGGCTTAGCGGGAGTAGGGGAAACGCAGTATTTT. Amino acid sequence: CAISGLAGVGETQYF.

The V gene is TRBV7-9, the J gene TRBJ2-5, with D perhaps matching TRBD1 or TRBD2 (6 bases each). Germline values: CDR1 SEHNR, CDR2 FQNEAQ (reference sequence). The CDR3 runs to 16 residues. Trimming pared 1 base from V and 5 bases from J, leaving 17 bases between. The CDR3 nucleotides are TGTGCCAGCAGCTTAGGATTGGGGGGCATTTTGGAGACCCAGTACTTC. As protein: CASSLGLGGILETQYF. The full variable domain, rest sourced from reference TRBV7-9 and TRBJ2-5, is DTGVSQNPRHKITKRGQNVTFRCDPISEHNRLYWYRQTLGQGPEFLTYFQNEAQLEKSRLLSDRFSAERPKGSFSTLEIQRTEQGDSAMYLCASSLGLGGILETQYFGPGTRLLVL.

The chain combines TRBV7-9 with TRBJ2-3; 7 positions match TRBD2. The CDR3 contains 16 residues. Germline V gives CDR1 SEHNR, CDR2 FQNEAQ (reference sequence). Trimming took 1 base from V and 4 from J; bases not matched to a gene: 8. The CDR3 DNA reads TGTGCCAGCAGCTTAGGGCGGCTAGCGGAGTCAGATACGCAGTATTTT. Its translation: CASSLGRLAESDTQYF.

This clonotype showed up just a few times. The chain links TRBV16 to TRBJ1-5, with D unclear. This CDR3 is built from 18 residues. The germline gives CDR1 KGHSY, CDR2 FQNENV. V lost 0 bases, J lost 1 base, and 16 bases lay in between. This CDR3 reads CASSQSAAEKVSNQPQHF. The CDR3 nucleotides are TGTGCCAGCAGCCAATCGGCGGCAGAAAAGGTGAGCAATCAGCCCCAGCATTTT.

The V call is TRBV28, the J call TRBJ1-5; D is perhaps TRBD1 (5 bases). There are 14 residues in the CDR3. Germline V gene sequence: CDR1 MDHEN, CDR2 SYDVKM. Trimming left V 5 bases short and J 6 bases short, with 14 bases between. This CDR3 reads CASSPQVRGQPQHF. For the CDR3, the DNA is TGTGCCAGCAGTCCACAGGTTCGGGGTCAGCCCCAGCATTTT.

V and J are TRBV13 and TRBJ2-5, with 9 bases identical to TRBD1. The germline V gene encodes CDR1 PRHDT and CDR2 FYEKMQ (reference sequence). The CDR3 extends over 16 amino acids. Trimming took 5 bases from V and 5 from J; bases not matched to a gene: 12. The CDR3 spells CASSVSPGQGGETQYF. CDR3 bases: TGTGCCAGCAGCGTCTCTCCGGGACAGGGAGGGGAGACCCAGTACTTC.

The gene calls are TRBV5-6 and TRBJ2-3; 14 bases agree with TRBD2. V lost 3 bases and J lost 9; bases outside the gene matches: 12. The length of the CDR3 is 17 residues. Germline V gives CDR1 SGHDT, CDR2 YYEEEE. DNA for the CDR3: TGTGCCAGCAGCTCGATAGGGCCGGGACTAGCGGGAGAAACGCAGTATTTT. It translates to CASSSIGPGLAGETQYF.

This sequence joins TRBV6-5 and TRBJ1-5; TRBD1 is a possible D gene (5 bases). The CDR3 has 15 residues. Looked up from germline, CDR1 is MNHEY and CDR2 is SVGAGI. The ends were cut back, 4 bases at V and 0 bases at J, with 10 bases in the middle. The CDR3 DNA follows: TGTGCCAGCAGTTCCGGGACTCTTAGCAATCAGCCCCAGCATTTT. It yields the protein CASSSGTLSNQPQHF.

This clonotype was observed a handful of times. The chain carries TRBV18 and TRBJ2-7; TRBD2 matches 11 bases. With 5 bases clipped from V and 3 bases from J, the junction kept 6 bases outside the gene matches. CDR3 length: 15 residues. The germline CDR1 and CDR2 sequences are KGHSH and LQKENI. CDR3 sequence: CASSALAGEFYEQYF. DNA of the CDR3: TGTGCCAGCTCAGCACTAGCGGGAGAGTTCTACGAGCAGTACTTC.

CDR3 in amino acids: CASSLGMEETQYF. The CDR3 nucleotides read TGCGCCAGCAGCTTAGGGATGGAGGAGACCCAGTACTTC. This chain joins TRBV5-1 and TRBJ2-5; no definite D call. Trimming shortened V by 2 bases and J by 5 bases, and 10 bases separated the two germline ends. CDR3 length equals 13 residues. Germline V gene lookup returns CDR1 SGHRS and CDR2 YFSETQ.

The J gene is TRBJ1-6, the V gene TRBV20-1; no clear D. V lost 1 base to trimming and J lost 7 bases, with 11 bases between them. The CDR3 sequence is 14 residues long. The germline V gene has CDR1 DFQATT and CDR2 SNEGSKA (reference sequence). CDR3 nucleotide sequence: TGCAGTGCTAGAGTTGACTTAACGAATTCACCCCTCCACTTT. As protein: CSARVDLTNSPLHF.

The sample holds a few counts of this clonotype. The rearrangement links TRBV29-1 to TRBJ2-7, with a tentative D call TRBD2 (6 bases). V was shortened by 6 bases and J by 3 bases, with 12 bases between the two germline ends. From germline, CDR1 is SQVTM and CDR2 ANQGSEA. This CDR3 is 12 amino acids long. The CDR3 sequence is CSVQVGGYEQYF. The CDR3 DNA follows: TGCAGCGTACAAGTGGGGGGCTACGAGCAGTACTTC.

This clonotype has just a few counts. The chain carries TRBV6-1 and TRBJ2-1; possible D gene TRBD2, 6 bases. Trimming removed 6 bases from V and 4 bases from J, with 16 bases in between. The CDR3 is made up of 15 amino acids. Germline V gene sequence: CDR1 MNHNS, CDR2 SASEGT. The CDR3 loop reads CASSREGLSYNEQFF. The CDR3 region has the DNA TGTGCCAGCAGCCGTGAGGGACTTTCTTACAATGAGCAGTTCTTC.